This is a list of T cell receptor beta chains from one sample in a study of cytomegalovirus exposure and HLA in healthy donors. Sequencing used immunoSEQ multiplex PCR; TCRdb keeps in-frame clones, though not all of them. The sample totals approximately 190,000 clones. Material for sequencing was PBMCs. These receptors all come from a boy younger than 18 in good health and CMV-seronegative. CDR3s leave out the opening cysteine and the closing phenylalanine or tryptophan. Fields, in order: V gene, CDR3 length, CDR3 protein.

TRBV5-5	17	ASSSWGQGPYSGANVLT
TRBV7-3	13	ASSLNGGANEKLF
TRBV4-1	15	ASSHPPGVGVGTEAF
TRBV18	16	ASSPLRGTSENTDTQY
TRBV23-1	15	ASSLRRVRAGDYGYT
TRBV5-1	12	ASSARQGPYEQY
TRBV7-9	13	ASSPPGLAGNEQF
TRBV5-8	11	ASSLAGWTEAF
TRBV6-6	14	ASLPRSGGITDTQY
TRBV28	11	ASMTDGTDTQY
TRBV6-1	11	ASRLQGNYGYT
TRBV19	11	ASSIRTWEEQF
TRBV5-1	14	ASSTIAGGRADTQY
TRBV5-1	13	ASSYGQVGNTEAF
TRBV4-3	13	ASSQGTAEYNEQF
TRBV2	13	ASSEQGLSYNEQF
TRBV7-9	14	ASSSNTGQVQEKLF
TRBV28	12	ASSLEQMNTEAF
TRBV20-1	8	SASGAGYT
TRBV4-3	11	ASSQRFPGEQY
TRBV21-1	13	ASSSVGSYNSPLH
TRBV6-5	12	ASSFGGARETQY
TRBV30	11	AWSTDSGNTIY
TRBV27	12	ASKHGTGYYEQY
TRBV12-1	14	ASPNPSGVITDTQY
TRBV4-1	16	ASSQEYMVSVGTDTQY
TRBV28	15	ASSLPLRGGPDTEAF